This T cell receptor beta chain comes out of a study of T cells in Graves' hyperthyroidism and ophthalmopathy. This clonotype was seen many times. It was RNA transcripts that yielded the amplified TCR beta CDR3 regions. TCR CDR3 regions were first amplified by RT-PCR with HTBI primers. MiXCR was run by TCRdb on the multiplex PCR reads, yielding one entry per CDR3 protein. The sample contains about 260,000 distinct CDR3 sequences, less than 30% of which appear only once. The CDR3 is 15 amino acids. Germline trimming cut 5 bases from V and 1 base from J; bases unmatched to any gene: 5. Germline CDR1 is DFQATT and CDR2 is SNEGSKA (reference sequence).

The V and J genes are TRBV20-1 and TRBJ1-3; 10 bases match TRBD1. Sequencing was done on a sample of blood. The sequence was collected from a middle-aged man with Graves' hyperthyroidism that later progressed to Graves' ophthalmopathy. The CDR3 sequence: CSALDRGVSGNTIYF. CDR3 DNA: TGCAGTGCTTTGGACAGGGGGGTATCTGGAAACACCATATATTTT.